The sample holds a few counts of the clone carrying this TCR beta chain. Antigen specificity is unknown. MiXCR, run by TCRdb on the reads, gives a single entry per CDR3 protein. This table has hundreds of thousands of distinct CDR3 sequences, under 45% appearing once. Germline V gives CDR1 SGHAT, CDR2 FQNNGV. This CDR3 region has 14 residues. The V end was cut by 5 bases, the J end by 3 bases, with 13 bases between. This sample stems from a study of T cell repertoires in cytomegalovirus infection. The source is a human donor in good health (CMV status not recorded). Some clones in this sample may be carry-over from other donors' samples. Specimen: cultured PBMCs, collected from culture after CMV antigen stimulation. The chain couples TRBV11-2 to TRBJ2-5; D tentatively fits TRBD1 or TRBD2 (7 bases each). The CDR3: CASSPQGGEETQYF. The CDR3 nucleotides read TGTGCCAGCAGCCCCCAGGGGGGGGAAGAGACCCAGTACTTC.